This T cell receptor (beta chain) was identified in a study of blood T cell repertoires in COVID-19. Across the study: Sites in the United States, Italy and Spain provided acute and convalescent COVID-19 samples.

All enrollees were roughly 18 to 90 years old and from roughly 22 US areas. Authors' methods: Nucleated cell counts were estimated from reference gene primer amplification. Here immunoSEQ multiplex PCR was the method, and the copy in TCRdb shows in-frame clones only, minus some. V, J and clone size derive from that table, while D and trimming were established from the DNA sequence. The data hold approximately 150,000 clones, with roughly 87% observed a single time. Germline-derived CDR1 and CDR2 are SGHNT and YYREEE (reference sequence). V was shortened by 2 bases and J by 0 bases, with 5 bases between the two germline ends. This CDR3 has 13 amino acids.

Material: PBMCs or T cells enriched from blood (not recorded which). The clonotype comes from a human donor with acute COVID-19. The donor label of this sample is uncertain. This rearrangement joins TRBV5-4 to TRBJ1-1; D is unresolved. DNA of the CDR3: TGTGCCAGCAGCTTACCTATGAACACTGAAGCTTTCTTT. Its protein product is CASSLPMNTEAFF.